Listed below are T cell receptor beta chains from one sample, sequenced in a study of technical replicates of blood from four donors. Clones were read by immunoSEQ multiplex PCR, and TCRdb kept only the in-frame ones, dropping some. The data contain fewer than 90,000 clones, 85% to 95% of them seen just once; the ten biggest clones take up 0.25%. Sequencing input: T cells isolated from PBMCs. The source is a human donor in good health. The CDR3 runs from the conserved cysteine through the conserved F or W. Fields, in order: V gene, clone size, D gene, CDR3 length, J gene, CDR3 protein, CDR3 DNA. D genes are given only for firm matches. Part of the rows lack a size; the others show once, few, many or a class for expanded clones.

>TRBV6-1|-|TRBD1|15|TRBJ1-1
CASSEPGQGRTEAFF
TGTGCCAGCAGTGAACCAGGACAGGGGCGCACTGAAGCTTTCTTT
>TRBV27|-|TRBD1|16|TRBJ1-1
CASRNTDQGAGTEAFF
TGTGCCAGCAGGAATACCGACCAGGGGGCGGGTACTGAAGCTTTCTTT
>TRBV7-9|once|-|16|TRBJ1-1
CASSSTGRESDTEAFF
TGTGCCAGCAGCTCAACCGGGAGGGAAAGTGACACTGAAGCTTTCTTT
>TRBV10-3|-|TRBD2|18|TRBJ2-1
CAISKADIGGGAKNEQFF
TGTGCCATCAGTAAGGCCGACATTGGCGGGGGGGCTAAAAATGAGCAGTTCTTC
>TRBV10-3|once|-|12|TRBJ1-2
CAISADGYGYTF
TGTGCCATCAGTGCAGATGGCTATGGCTACACCTTC
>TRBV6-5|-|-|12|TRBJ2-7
CASRGASRVEYF
TGTGCCAGCAGAGGGGCATCCAGGGTGGAATACTTC
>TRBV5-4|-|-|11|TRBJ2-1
CASSFRGEQFF
TGTGCCAGCAGCTTTAGGGGTGAGCAGTTCTTC
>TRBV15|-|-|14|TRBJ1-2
CATSRPQANYGYTF
TGTGCCACCAGCAGACCCCAGGCTAACTATGGCTACACCTTC
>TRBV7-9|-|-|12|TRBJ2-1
CASLEKVNEQFF
TGTGCCAGCCTTGAGAAAGTTAATGAGCAGTTCTTC
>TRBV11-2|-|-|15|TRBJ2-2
CASSPLPGHTGELFF
TGTGCCAGCAGCCCTCTCCCAGGGCACACCGGGGAGCTGTTTTTT
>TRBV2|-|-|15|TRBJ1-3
CASRTSRGSGNTIYF
TGTGCCAGCAGAACCTCACGGGGCTCTGGAAACACCATATATTTT
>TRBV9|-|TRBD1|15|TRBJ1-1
CASSSHLQGITEAFF
TGTGCCAGCAGCTCCCACCTACAGGGGATCACTGAAGCTTTCTTT
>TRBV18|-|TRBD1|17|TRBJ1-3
CASSPLQGPASGNTIYF
TGTGCCAGCTCACCACTACAGGGGCCCGCGTCTGGAAACACCATATATTTT
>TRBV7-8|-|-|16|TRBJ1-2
CASSLAFRGNDYGYTF
TGTGCCAGCAGCTTAGCTTTTAGGGGAAACGACTATGGCTACACCTTC
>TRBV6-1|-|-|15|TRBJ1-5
CASRKTAIDNQPQHF
TGTGCCAGCAGGAAGACAGCGATCGACAATCAGCCCCAGCATTTT
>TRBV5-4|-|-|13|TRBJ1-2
CASSPYRVYGYTF
TGTGCCAGCAGTCCGTACAGGGTCTATGGCTACACCTTC
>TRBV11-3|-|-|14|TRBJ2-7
CASSSRTAPYEQYF
TGTGCCAGCAGCTCTCGGACTGCCCCCTACGAGCAGTACTTC
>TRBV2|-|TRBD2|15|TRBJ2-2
CASRGLAGEDGELFF
TGTGCCAGTAGGGGACTAGCGGGAGAAGACGGGGAGCTGTTTTTT
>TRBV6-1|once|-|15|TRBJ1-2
CASSSVGSQLRGYTF
TGTGCCAGCAGTTCTGTAGGGAGCCAGCTGCGTGGCTACACCTTC
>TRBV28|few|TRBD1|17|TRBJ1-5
CASSPRRGQAKYQPQHF
TGTGCCAGCAGCCCCCGGAGGGGACAGGCGAAATATCAGCCCCAGCATTTT
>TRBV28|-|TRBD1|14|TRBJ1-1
CASSIGDRGPQAFF
TGTGCCAGCAGTATAGGGGACAGGGGACCCCAAGCTTTCTTT
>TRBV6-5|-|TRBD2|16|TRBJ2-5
CASSSLAGGPGETQYF
TGTGCCAGCAGTTCACTAGCGGGGGGGCCCGGAGAGACCCAGTACTTC
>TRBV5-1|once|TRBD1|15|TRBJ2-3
CASSHRDRGTDTQYF
TGCGCCAGCAGCCACCGGGACAGGGGCACAGATACGCAGTATTTT
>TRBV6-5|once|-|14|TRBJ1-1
CASTPPGENTEAFF
TGTGCCAGCACCCCACCCGGGGAGAACACTGAAGCTTTCTTT
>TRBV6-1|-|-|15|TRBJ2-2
CASKTWTDYTGELFF
TGTGCCAGCAAAACCTGGACAGACTACACCGGGGAGCTGTTTTTT
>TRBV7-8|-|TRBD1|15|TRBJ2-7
CASSPTGGSSYEQYF
TGTGCCAGCAGCCCTACAGGGGGCTCCTCCTACGAGCAGTACTTC
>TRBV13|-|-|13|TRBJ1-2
CASSSRGSTGYTF
TGTGCCAGCAGCTCGCGGGGTTCCACTGGCTACACCTTC
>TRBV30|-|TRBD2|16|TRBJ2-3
CAWSNPGLEGPDTQYF
TGTGCCTGGAGTAATCCGGGACTAGAAGGACCAGATACGCAGTATTTT
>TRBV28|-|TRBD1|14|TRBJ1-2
CASRENRGDYGYTF
TGTGCCAGCAGAGAAAACAGGGGCGACTATGGCTACACCTTC
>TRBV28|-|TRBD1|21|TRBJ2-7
CAITTSVRGQGTERSSYEQYF
TGTGCCATTACGACCTCCGTCCGGGGACAGGGTACTGAGAGAAGCTCCTACGAGCAGTACTTC
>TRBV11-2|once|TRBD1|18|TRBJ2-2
CASSFLRGTGAGAGELFF
TGTGCCAGCAGCTTTCTTCGAGGAACAGGGGCCGGAGCCGGGGAGCTGTTTTTT
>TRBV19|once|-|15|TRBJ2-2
CASSTRDGFTGELFF
TGTGCCAGTAGTACCAGGGATGGTTTCACCGGGGAGCTGTTTTTT
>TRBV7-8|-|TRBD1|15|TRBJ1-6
CASSQPDRGNSPLHF
TGTGCCAGCAGCCAACCAGACAGGGGGAATTCACCCCTCCACTTT
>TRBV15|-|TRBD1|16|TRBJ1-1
CATSRAGTVGNTEAFF
TGTGCCACCAGCAGAGCCGGGACAGTAGGGAACACTGAAGCTTTCTTT
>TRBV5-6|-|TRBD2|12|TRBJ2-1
CASSFGGGEQFF
TGTGCCAGCAGCTTTGGGGGGGGTGAGCAGTTCTTC
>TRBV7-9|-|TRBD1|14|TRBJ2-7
CASSSSGQGSEQYF
TGTGCCAGCAGCTCGTCGGGACAGGGAAGCGAGCAGTACTTC
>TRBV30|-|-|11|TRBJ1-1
CAWSVGGGAFF
TGTGCCTGGAGTGTAGGAGGCGGGGCTTTCTTT
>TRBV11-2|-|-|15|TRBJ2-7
CASSLVSQGGYEQYF
TGTGCCAGCAGCTTAGTGTCCCAGGGGGGCTACGAGCAGTACTTC
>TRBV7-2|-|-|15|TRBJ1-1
CASSLNRQRNTEAFF
TGTGCCAGCAGCTTAAACAGACAGCGGAACACTGAAGCTTTCTTT
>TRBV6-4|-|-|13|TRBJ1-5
CASSQYRGQPQHF
TGTGCCAGCAGTCAATATCGGGGTCAGCCCCAGCATTTT
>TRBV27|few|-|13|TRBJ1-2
CASSLSGGDGYTF
TGTGCCAGCAGTTTATCGGGGGGGGATGGCTACACCTTC
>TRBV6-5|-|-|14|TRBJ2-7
CASSYSADSYEQYF
TGTGCCAGCAGTTACTCAGCGGACTCCTACGAGCAGTACTTC
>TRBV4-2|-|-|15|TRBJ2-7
CASSQGVTGTYEQYF
TGTGCCAGCAGCCAAGGGGTGACAGGAACCTACGAGCAGTACTTC
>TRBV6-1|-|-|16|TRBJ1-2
CASSEVGASRSYGYTF
TGTGCCAGCAGTGAAGTAGGAGCCAGCCGAAGCTATGGCTACACCTTC
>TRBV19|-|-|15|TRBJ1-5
CASSIDRGGNQPQHF
TGTGCCAGTAGTATAGACAGGGGAGGCAATCAGCCCCAGCATTTT
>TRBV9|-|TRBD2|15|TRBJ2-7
CASSSKTSGRSEQYF
TGTGCCAGCAGCTCCAAGACTAGCGGGAGGTCCGAGCAGTACTTC
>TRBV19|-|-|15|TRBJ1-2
CASRTTKARMGVFTF
TGTGCCAGTAGGACGACAAAAGCTAGAATGGGAGTGTTTACCTTC
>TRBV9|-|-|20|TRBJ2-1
CASSVGGGRGGGRTYNEQFF
TGTGCCAGCAGCGTAGGAGGCGGGAGAGGGGGGGGGAGGACCTACAATGAGCAGTTCTTC
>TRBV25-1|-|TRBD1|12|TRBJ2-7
CASSTGASQQYF
TGTGCCAGCAGCACAGGGGCCTCTCAGCAGTACTTC
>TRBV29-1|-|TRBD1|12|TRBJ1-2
CSVGQGSGGYTF
TGCAGCGTCGGACAGGGTTCAGGTGGCTACACCTTC
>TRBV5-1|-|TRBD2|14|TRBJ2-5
CASRLGTGGETQYF
TGCGCCAGCAGATTGGGGACGGGGGGAGAGACCCAGTACTTC